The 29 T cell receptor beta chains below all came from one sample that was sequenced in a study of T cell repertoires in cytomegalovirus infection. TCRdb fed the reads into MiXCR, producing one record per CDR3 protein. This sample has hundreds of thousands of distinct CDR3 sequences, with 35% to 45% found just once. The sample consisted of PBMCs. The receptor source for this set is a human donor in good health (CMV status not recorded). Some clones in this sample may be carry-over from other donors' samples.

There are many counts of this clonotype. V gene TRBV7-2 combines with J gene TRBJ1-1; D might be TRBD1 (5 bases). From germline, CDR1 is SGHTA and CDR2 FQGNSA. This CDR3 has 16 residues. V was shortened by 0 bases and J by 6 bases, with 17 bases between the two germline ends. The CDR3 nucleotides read TGTGCCAGCAGCTTAGCTGGGGGGGGGTTGTTCGCTGAAGCTTTCTTT. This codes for CASSLAGGGLFAEAFF.

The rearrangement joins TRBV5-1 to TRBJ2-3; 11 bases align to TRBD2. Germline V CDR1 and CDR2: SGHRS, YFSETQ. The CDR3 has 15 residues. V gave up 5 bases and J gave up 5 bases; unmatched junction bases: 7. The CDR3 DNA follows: TGCGCCAGCAGAGAGGTAGCGGGGGGGCAAGATACGCAGTATTTT. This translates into CASREVAGGQDTQYF.

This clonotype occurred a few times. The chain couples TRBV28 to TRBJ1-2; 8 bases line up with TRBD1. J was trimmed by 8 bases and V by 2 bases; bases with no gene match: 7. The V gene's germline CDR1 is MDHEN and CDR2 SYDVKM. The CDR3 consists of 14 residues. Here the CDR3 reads CASSLNAGGWGYTF. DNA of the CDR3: TGTGCCAGCAGTTTAAATGCAGGGGGCTGGGGCTACACCTTC.

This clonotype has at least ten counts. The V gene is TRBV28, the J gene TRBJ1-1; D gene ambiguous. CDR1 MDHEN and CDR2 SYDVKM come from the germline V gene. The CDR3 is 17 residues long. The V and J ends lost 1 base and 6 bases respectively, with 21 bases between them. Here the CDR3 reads CASSLLERRSVSAEAFF. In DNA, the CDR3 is TGTGCCAGCAGTTTATTAGAGAGACGCTCGGTTTCGGCTGAAGCTTTCTTT. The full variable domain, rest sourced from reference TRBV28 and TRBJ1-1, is DVKVTQSSRYLVKRTGEKVFLECVQDMDHENMFWYRQDPGLGLRLIYFSYDVKMKEKGDIPEGYSVSREKKERFSLILESASTNQTSMYLCASSLLERRSVSAEAFFGQGTRLTVV.

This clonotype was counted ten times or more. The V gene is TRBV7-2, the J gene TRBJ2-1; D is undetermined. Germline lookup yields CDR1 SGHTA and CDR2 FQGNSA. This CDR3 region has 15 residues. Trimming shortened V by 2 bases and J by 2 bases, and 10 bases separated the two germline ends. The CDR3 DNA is TGTGCCAGCAGCTTACAAGCACATGCCTACAATGAGCAGTTCTTC. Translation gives CASSLQAHAYNEQFF.

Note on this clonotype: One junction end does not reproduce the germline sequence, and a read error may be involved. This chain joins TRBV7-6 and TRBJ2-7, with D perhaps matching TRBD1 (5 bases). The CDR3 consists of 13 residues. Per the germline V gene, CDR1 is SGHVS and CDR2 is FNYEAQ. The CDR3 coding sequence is TGTGCTAGCAGCTTAAGGGCAGGGCGCGAGCAGTACTTC. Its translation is CASSLRAGREQYF. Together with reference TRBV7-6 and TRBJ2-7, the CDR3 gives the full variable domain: GAGVSQSPRYKVTKRGQDVALRCDPISGHVSLYWYRQALGQGPEFLTYFNYEAQQDKSGLPNDRFSAERPEGSISTLTIQRTEQRDSAMYRCASSLRAGREQYFGPGTRLTVT.

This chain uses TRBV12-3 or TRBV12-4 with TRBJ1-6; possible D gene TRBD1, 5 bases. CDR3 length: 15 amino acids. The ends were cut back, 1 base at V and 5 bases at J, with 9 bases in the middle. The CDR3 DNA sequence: TGTGCCAGCAGTTTAGGCGGACACCATAATTCACCCCTCCACTTT. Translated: CASSLGGHHNSPLHF.

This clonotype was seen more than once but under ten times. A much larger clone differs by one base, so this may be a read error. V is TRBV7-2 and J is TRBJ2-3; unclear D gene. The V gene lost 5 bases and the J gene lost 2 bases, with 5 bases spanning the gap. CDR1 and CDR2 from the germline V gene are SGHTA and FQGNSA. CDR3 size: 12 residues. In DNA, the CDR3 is TGTGCCAGCAGCACCCACACAGATACGCAGTATTTT. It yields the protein CASSTHTDTQYF.

The CDR3 loop is CSFTGSGDGYTF. CDR3 nucleotide sequence: TGCAGCTTCACCGGGTCCGGAGATGGCTACACCTTC. This sequence joins TRBV29-1 and TRBJ1-2; D is unresolved. The CDR3 spans 12 residues. V was shortened by 8 bases and J by 6 bases, with 16 bases between the two germline ends. Germline V gene lookup returns CDR1 SQVTM and CDR2 ANQGSEA.

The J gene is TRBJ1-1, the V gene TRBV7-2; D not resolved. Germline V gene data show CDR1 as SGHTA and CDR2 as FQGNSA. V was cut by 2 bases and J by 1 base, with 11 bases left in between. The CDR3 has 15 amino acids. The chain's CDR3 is CASSLRRQRNTEAFF. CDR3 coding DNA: TGTGCCAGCAGCTTACGGCGGCAGAGGAACACTGAAGCTTTCTTT.

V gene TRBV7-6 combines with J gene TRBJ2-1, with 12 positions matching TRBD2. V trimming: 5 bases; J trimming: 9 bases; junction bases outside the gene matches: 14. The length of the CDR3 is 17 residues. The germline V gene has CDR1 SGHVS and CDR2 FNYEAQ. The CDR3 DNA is TGTGCCAGCAGCAGCAACCCCTTGACTAGCGGGAGAGGTGAGCAGTTCTTC. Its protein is CASSSNPLTSGRGEQFF.

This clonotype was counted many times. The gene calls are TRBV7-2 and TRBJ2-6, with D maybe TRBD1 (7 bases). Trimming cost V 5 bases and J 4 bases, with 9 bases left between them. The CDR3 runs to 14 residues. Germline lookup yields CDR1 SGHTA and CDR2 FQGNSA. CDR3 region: CASSPGGGANVLTF. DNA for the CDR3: TGTGCCAGCAGCCCAGGGGGGGGGGCCAACGTCCTGACTTTC. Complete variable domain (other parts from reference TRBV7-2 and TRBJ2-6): GAGVSQSPSNKVTEKGKDVELRCDPISGHTALYWYRQSLGQGLEFLIYFQGNSAPDKSGLPSDRFSAERTGGSVSTLTIQRTQQEDSAVYLCASSPGGGANVLTFGAGSRLTVL.

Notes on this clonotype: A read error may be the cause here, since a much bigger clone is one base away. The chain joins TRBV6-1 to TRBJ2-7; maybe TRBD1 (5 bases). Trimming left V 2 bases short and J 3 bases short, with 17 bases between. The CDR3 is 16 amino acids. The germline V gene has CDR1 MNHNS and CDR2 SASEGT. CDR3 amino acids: CASSEKKGILRYEQYF. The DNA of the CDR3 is TGTGCCAGCAGTGAAAAAAAGGGGATACTCCGCTACGAGCAGTACTTC.

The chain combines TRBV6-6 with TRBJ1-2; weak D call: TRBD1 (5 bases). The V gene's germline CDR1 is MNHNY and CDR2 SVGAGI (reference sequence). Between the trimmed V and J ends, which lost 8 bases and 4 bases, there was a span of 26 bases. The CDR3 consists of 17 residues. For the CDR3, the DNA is TGTGCCAGCTATCATAGCCGGGCGCAGGGTGGGTCCTATGGCTACACCTTC. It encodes CASYHSRAQGGSYGYTF.

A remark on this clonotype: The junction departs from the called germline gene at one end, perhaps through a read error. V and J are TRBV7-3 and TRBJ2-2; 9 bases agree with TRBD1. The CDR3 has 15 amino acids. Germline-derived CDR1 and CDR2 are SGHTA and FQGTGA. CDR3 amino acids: CASSAGTGNNGELFF. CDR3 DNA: TGTGCCAGCAGCGCCGGGACAGGGAACAACGGGGAGCTGTTTTTT.

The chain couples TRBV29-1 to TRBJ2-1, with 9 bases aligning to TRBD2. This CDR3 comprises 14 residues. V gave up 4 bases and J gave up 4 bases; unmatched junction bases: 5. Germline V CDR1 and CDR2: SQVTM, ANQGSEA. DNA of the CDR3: TGCAGCGTTGCCGGGACTAGCCCTTACAATGAGCAGTTCTTC. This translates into CSVAGTSPYNEQFF.

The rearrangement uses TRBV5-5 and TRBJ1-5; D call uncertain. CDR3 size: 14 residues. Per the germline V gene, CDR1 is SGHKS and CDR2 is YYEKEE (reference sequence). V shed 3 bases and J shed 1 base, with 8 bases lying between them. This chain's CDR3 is CASSYGFSNQPQHF. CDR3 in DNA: TGTGCCAGCAGCTACGGGTTCAGCAATCAGCCCCAGCATTTT.

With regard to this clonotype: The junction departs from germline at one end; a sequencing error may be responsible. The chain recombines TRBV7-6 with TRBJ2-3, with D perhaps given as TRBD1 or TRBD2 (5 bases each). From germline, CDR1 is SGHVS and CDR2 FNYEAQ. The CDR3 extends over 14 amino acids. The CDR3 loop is CASSRDGRTDTQYF. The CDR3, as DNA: TGTGCTAGCAGCCGGGACGGACGCACAGATACGCAGTATTTT.

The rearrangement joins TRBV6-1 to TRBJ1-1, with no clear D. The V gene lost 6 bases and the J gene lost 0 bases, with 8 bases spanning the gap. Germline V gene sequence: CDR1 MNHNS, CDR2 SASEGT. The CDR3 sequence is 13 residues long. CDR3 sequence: CASRAGLNTEAFF. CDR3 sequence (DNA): TGTGCCAGCAGGGCAGGCTTGAACACTGAAGCTTTCTTT.

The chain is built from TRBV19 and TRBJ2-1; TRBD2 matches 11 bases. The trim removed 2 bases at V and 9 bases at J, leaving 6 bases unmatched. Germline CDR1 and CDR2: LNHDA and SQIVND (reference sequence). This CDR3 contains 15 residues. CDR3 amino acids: CASSILSGRAGEQFF. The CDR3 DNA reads TGTGCCAGTAGTATACTTAGCGGGAGGGCAGGTGAGCAGTTCTTC. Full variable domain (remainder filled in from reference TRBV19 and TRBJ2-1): DGGITQSPKYLFRKEGQNVTLSCEQNLNHDAMYWYRQDPGQGLRLIYYSQIVNDFQKGDIAEGYSVSREKKESFPLTVTSAQKNPTAFYLCASSILSGRAGEQFFGPGTRLTVL.

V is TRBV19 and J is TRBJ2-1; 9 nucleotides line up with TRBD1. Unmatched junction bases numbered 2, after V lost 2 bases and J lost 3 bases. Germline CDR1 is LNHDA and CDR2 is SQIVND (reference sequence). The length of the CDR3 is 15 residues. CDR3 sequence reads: CASSILGQGYNEQFF. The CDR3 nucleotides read TGTGCCAGTAGTATACTGGGACAGGGCTACAATGAGCAGTTCTTC.

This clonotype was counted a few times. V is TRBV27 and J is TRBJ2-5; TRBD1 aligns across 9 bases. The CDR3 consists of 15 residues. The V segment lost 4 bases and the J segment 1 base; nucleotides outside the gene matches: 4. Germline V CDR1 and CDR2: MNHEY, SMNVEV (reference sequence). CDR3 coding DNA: TGTGCCAGCAGTTCGGACAGGGGAAGCCAAGAGACCCAGTACTTC. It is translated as CASSSDRGSQETQYF.

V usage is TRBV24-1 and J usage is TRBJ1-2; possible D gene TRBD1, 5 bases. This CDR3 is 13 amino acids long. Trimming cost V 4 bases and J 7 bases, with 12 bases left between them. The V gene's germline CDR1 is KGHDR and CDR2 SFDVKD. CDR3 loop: CATSEGDTLGYTF. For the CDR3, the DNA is TGTGCCACCAGTGAAGGGGATACTCTTGGCTACACCTTC.

The CDR3 sequence: CATSDLTVGGREQFF. CDR3 DNA sequence: TGTGCCACCAGTGATTTAACGGTCGGGGGCAGGGAACAGTTCTTC. The gene calls are TRBV24-1 and TRBJ2-1, with D perhaps given as TRBD1 or TRBD2 (6 bases each). This CDR3 region has 15 residues. In germline, CDR1 is KGHDR, CDR2 SFDVKD. V gave up 1 base and J gave up 13 bases, with 19 bases separating them.

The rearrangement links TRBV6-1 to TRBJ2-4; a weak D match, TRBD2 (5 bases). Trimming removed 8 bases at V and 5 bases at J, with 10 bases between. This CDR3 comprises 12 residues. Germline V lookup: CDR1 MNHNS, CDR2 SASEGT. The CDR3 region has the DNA TGTGCCAGCTCGAGGGCCCAAAACATTCAGTACTTC. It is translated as CASSRAQNIQYF.

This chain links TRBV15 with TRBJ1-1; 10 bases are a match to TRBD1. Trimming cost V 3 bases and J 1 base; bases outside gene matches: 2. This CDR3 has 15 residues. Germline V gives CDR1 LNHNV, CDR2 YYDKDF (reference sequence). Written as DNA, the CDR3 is TGTGCCACCAGCAGTCGGACAGGGGGGAACACTGAAGCTTTCTTT. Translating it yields CATSSRTGGNTEAFF.

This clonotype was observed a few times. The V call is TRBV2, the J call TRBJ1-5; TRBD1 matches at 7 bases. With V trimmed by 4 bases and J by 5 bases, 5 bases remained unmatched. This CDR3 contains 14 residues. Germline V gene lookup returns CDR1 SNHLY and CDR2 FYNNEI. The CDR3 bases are TGTGCCAGCAGTGGAGGACAGGCTCATCAGCCCCAGCATTTT. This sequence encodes CASSGGQAHQPQHF.

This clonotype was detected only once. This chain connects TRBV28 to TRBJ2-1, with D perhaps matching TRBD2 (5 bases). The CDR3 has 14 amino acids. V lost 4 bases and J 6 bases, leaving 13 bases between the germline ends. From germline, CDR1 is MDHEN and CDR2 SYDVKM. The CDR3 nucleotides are TGTGCCAGCAGTTCACCTCGACGGGGCAATGAGCAGTTCTTC. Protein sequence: CASSSPRRGNEQFF.

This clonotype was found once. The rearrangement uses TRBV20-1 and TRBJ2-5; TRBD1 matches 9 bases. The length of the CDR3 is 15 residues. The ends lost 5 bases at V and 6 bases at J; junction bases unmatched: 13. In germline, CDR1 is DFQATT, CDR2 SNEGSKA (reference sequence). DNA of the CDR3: TGCAGTGCTGACCCGGGACAGGGCACGAGGAAGACCCAGTACTTC. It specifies CSADPGQGTRKTQYF.